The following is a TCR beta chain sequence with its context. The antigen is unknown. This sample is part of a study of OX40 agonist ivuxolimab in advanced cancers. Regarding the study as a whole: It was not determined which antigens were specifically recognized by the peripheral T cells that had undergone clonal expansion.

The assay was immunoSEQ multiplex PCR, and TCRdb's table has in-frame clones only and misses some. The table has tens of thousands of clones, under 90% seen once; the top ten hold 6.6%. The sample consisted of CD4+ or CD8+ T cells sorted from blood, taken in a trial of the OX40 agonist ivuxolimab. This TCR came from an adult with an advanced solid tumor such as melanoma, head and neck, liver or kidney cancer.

In DNA form, the CDR3 reads TGCGCCAGCAGCGTCGACGGGACAGGGGCAGATACGCAGTATTTT. Protein: CASSVDGTGADTQYF. The chain links TRBV5-1 to TRBJ2-3; TRBD1 matches at 10 bases. CDR3 length equals 15 residues. With 4 bases clipped from V and 4 bases from J, the junction kept 6 bases outside the gene matches. Germline V gene lookup returns CDR1 SGHRS and CDR2 YFSETQ.